This T cell receptor beta chain was captured in a study of blood T cell repertoires in COVID-19. Only in-frame clones appear in the TCRdb table, and some are missing; sequencing was by immunoSEQ multiplex PCR. The sample includes around 250,000 clones, less than 95% of them seen just once. The CDR3 length is 18 residues. V was cut by 6 bases and J by 4 bases, with 25 bases left in between. Germline V gene sequence: CDR1 SEHNR, CDR2 FQNEAQ (reference sequence). Ages ranged from 18 to 89 years, with residence in around 24 US areas. Participants classified as exposed had met a COVID-19 case within 2 weeks before study entry. In its sample, this clone was seen a few times.

This receptor was taken from a man in his forties who had been exposed to COVID-19. The V and J genes are TRBV7-9 and TRBJ1-5, with D tentatively TRBD1 (5 bases). Sequencing input: PBMCs or T cells enriched from blood (not recorded which). DNA for the CDR3: TGTGCCAGCAGGATAACTTTTGCCTTCCAGGGTTGTAATCAGCCCCAGCATTTT. Its protein is CASRITFAFQGCNQPQHF. Full variable domain (rest looked up from reference TRBV7-9 and TRBJ1-5): DTGVSQNPRHKITKRGQNVTFRCDPISEHNRLYWYRQTLGQGPEFLTYFQNEAQLEKSRLLSDRFSAERPKGSFSTLEIQRTEQGDSAMYLCASRITFAFQGCNQPQHFGDGTRLSIL.